This paragraph reports one T cell receptor beta chain. This sample stems from a study of blood T cell repertoires in COVID-19. As for the study in general: Samples taken during acute and convalescent COVID-19 were collected in the United States, Italy and Spain.

The junction had 8 bases not matched to a gene; V was cut back by 5 bases and J by 8 bases. The CDR3 sequence is 15 residues long. Looked up from germline, CDR1 is SGHRS and CDR2 is YFSETQ. As handled by the study authors: Cell counts per sample came from amplifying reference gene primers. Generated by immunoSEQ multiplex PCR, the TCRdb table keeps only in-frame clones and is missing some. The V and J calls and clone size come from that table; D and trimming were worked out from the DNA. Of roughly 16,000 clones in the sample, about 81% were seen once. This TCR came from a man aged 60 to 69 with acute or convalescent COVID-19. The sequencing input was peripheral blood. The V call is TRBV5-1, the J call TRBJ1-4; TRBD1 matches 11 bases. CDR3 in DNA: TGCGCCAGCAGTTCAGCCGGGACAGGGGGAGAAAAACTGTTTTTT. Translating gives CASSSAGTGGEKLFF.